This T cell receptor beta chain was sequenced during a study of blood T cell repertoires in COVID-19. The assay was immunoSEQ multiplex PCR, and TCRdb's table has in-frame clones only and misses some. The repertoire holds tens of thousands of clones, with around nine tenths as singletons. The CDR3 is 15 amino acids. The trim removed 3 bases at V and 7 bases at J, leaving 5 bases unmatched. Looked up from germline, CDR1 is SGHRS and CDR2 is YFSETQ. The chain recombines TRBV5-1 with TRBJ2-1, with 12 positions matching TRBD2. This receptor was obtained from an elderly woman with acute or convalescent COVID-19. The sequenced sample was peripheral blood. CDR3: CASSSGLAGNNEQFF. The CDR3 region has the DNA TGCGCCAGCAGCTCTGGACTAGCGGGAAATAATGAGCAGTTCTTC.